The 9 T cell receptor beta chains reported below all come from one sample, sequenced in a study of shared clonotypes between healthy human individuals. The naive CD8 fraction comprised CD45RO-negative cells positively selected for CCR7 and excluded terminally differentiated effector memory CD45RA+ cells. Libraries were prepared by immunoSEQ multiplex PCR; TCRdb keeps only in-frame clonotypes and omits some of them. The data show some 2 million clones, less than 95% seen once. The sequencing input was naive CD8+ T cells sorted from blood. These receptors were taken from a man between 18 and 29 years old in good health.

This chain links TRBV10-3 with TRBJ2-1, with TRBD2 matching 9 bases. The CDR3 runs to 13 residues. Germline-derived CDR1 and CDR2 are ENHRY and SYGVKD. Trimming at V came to 9 bases and at J to 2 bases, leaving 2 bases not matched to a gene. CDR3 protein: CAISGSAYNEQFF. The CDR3 region has the DNA TGTGCCATTAGCGGGAGCGCCTACAATGAGCAGTTCTTC.

This clone was seen once. V is TRBV6-5 and J is TRBJ1-1, with D possibly TRBD1 on 5 matching bases. V gave up 5 bases and J gave up 0 bases, with 7 bases separating them. The CDR3 is made up of 13 amino acids. CDR1 and CDR2 (germline): MNHEY, SVGAGI. The CDR3 region has the DNA TGTGCCAGCAGTGAGGGGATGAACACTGAAGCTTTCTTT. The encoded protein is CASSEGMNTEAFF.

With regard to this clone: The same CDR3 also results from other DNA sequences found in this sample. This rearrangement joins TRBV4-3 to TRBJ2-7, with TRBD1 matching 9 bases. After removal of 3 bases from V and 0 bases from J, the junction contained 0 bases not matched to a gene. CDR1 and CDR2 from the germline V gene are LGHNA and YSLEER. This CDR3 comprises 14 residues. The CDR3 region is CASSQGQGSYEQYF. CDR3 nucleotide sequence: TGCGCCAGCAGCCAGGGACAGGGCTCCTACGAGCAGTACTTC.

The V call is TRBV7-9, the J call TRBJ1-1; 7 nucleotides agree with TRBD1. The V and J ends lost 5 bases and 0 bases, in that order; junction bases with no gene match: 6. Per the germline V gene, CDR1 is SEHNR and CDR2 is FQNEAQ (reference sequence). The CDR3 has 15 residues. CDR3 region: CASSKPQGLNTEAFF. In DNA form, the CDR3 reads TGTGCCAGCAGCAAACCACAGGGGTTGAACACTGAAGCTTTCTTT.

V is TRBV15 and J is TRBJ1-1; D might be TRBD1 (6 bases). Germline values: CDR1 LNHNV, CDR2 YYDKDF (reference sequence). Trimming cost V 0 bases and J 7 bases, with 12 bases left between them. This CDR3 region has 14 residues. Written as DNA, the CDR3 is TGTGCCACCAGCAGAGATCGGGGGGCGGGTGAAGCTTTCTTT. Protein: CATSRDRGAGEAFF.

The rearrangement links TRBV4-1 to TRBJ2-7, with D perhaps matching TRBD1 (6 bases). V was shortened by 4 bases and J by 4 bases, with 14 bases between the two germline ends. The CDR3 is made up of 14 amino acids. Germline-derived CDR1 and CDR2 are MGHRA and YSYEKL. The CDR3 DNA sequence: TGCGCCAGCAGCCTCCATGGGGGCTCATACGAGCAGTACTTC. Translating it yields CASSLHGGSYEQYF.

In regard to this clone: The same CDR3 is also encoded by other DNA sequences in this sample. V gene TRBV7-8 combines with J gene TRBJ2-2, with D uncertain. The V end was cut by 1 base, the J end by 6 bases, with 3 bases between. The CDR3 is made up of 12 amino acids. Germline V gene data show CDR1 as SGHVS and CDR2 as FQNEAQ. The CDR3 region is CASSLDSGELFF. The CDR3 nucleotides read TGTGCCAGCAGCTTAGACTCCGGGGAGCTGTTTTTT.

With regard to this clone: The sample carries other DNA sequences with the same CDR3. V is TRBV27 and J is TRBJ2-1, with D perhaps matching TRBD1 (5 bases). The CDR3 totals 13 residues. Germline V gene sequence: CDR1 MNHEY, CDR2 SMNVEV (reference sequence). The V gene lost 2 bases and the J gene lost 3 bases, with 5 bases spanning the gap. In DNA, the CDR3 is TGTGCCAGCAGTTTAAGGGGCTACAATGAGCAGTTCTTC. This encodes CASSLRGYNEQFF.

The J gene is TRBJ1-2, the V gene TRBV27; no definite D call. Trimming removed 2 bases from V and 3 bases from J, with 13 bases in between. This CDR3 comprises 15 residues. Germline lookup yields CDR1 MNHEY and CDR2 SMNVEV (reference sequence). CDR3 sequence: CASSLIPSTHYGYTF. In DNA form, the CDR3 reads TGTGCCAGCAGTTTAATCCCCTCTACCCACTATGGCTACACCTTC.